This T cell receptor (beta chain) was identified in a study of regulatory T cells in long-lasting Graves disease. The study, taken as a whole, reports: TRBV28, TRBJ1-2 and TRBJ2-5 were favored in persistent disease.

Losses at the gene ends were 3 bases for V and 1 base for J; bases not matched to a gene: 6. This CDR3 spans 15 amino acids. On this clonotype itself: What it binds is not known.

Described time point: newly diagnosed GD, antithyroid drugs for less than 3 months. The TCR library was made from RNA extracted from PBMCs. iRepertoire HTBI primers and Arm-PCR of CDR3 regions built TCR beta libraries. MiXCR, applied by TCRdb to the multiplex PCR reads, yields one record per CDR3 protein. The table records roughly 420,000 distinct CDR3 sequences, about 14% of them present only once. The starting material was peripheral blood mononuclear cells (PBMCs), obtained at new diagnosis, from a patient treated with antithyroid drugs. The receptor was isolated from a female donor with Graves disease. V and J are TRBV12-3 or TRBV12-4 and TRBJ2-7, with 7 bases aligning to TRBD2. CDR3 coding DNA: TGTGCCAGCAGTTTCCGGGGGGACCAATCCTACGAGCAGTACTTC. Encoded protein: CASSFRGDQSYEQYF.